These 29 T cell receptor beta chains were sequenced from one sample in a study of blood T cell repertoires in COVID-19. The protocol was immunoSEQ multiplex PCR, while the TCRdb copy is restricted to in-frame clones and leaves out a portion. The repertoire holds fewer than 300,000 clones, with around 84% as singletons. Sequences were obtained from PBMCs or T cells enriched from blood (not recorded which). The receptors were gathered from a woman in her forties or fifties who had recovered from COVID-19.

The chain joins TRBV5-1 to TRBJ2-3; 10 nucleotides match TRBD1. The V segment lost 4 bases and the J segment 4 bases; nucleotides outside the gene matches: 15. Germline V gene sequence: CDR1 SGHRS, CDR2 YFSETQ. The CDR3 sequence is 18 residues long. As DNA, the CDR3 is TGCGCCAGCAGCCAGGAAGGGGGGACAGGGGCGGTTGCAGATACGCAGTATTTT. It yields the protein CASSQEGGTGAVADTQYF.

This chain joins TRBV18 and TRBJ1-1; weak D call: TRBD1 (6 bases). Per the germline V gene, CDR1 is KGHSH and CDR2 is LQKENI. This CDR3 is 14 amino acids long. V shed 4 bases and J shed 7 bases, with 16 bases lying between them. The CDR3 loop is CASSRQRGNDEAFF. The CDR3 DNA reads as TGTGCCAGCTCACGTCAAAGGGGGAATGATGAAGCTTTCTTT.

The chain recombines TRBV2 with TRBJ1-5, with D uncertain. V was trimmed by 4 bases and J by 0 bases, leaving 10 bases between them. The CDR3 has 15 residues. Germline CDR1 reads SNHLY; CDR2 reads FYNNEI. The CDR3 DNA reads TGTGCCAGCAGTGGACGGAGTGCTAGCAATCAGCCCCAGCATTTT. It encodes CASSGRSASNQPQHF. Combining the CDR3 with reference TRBV2 and TRBJ1-5 gives the whole variable domain EPEVTQTPSHQVTQMGQEVILRCVPISNHLYFYWYRQILGQKVEFLVSFYNNEISEKSEIFDDQFSVERPDGSNFTLKIRSTKLEDSAMYFCASSGRSASNQPQHFGDGTRLSIL.

The rearrangement uses TRBV7-8 and TRBJ2-1; 9 bases align to TRBD1. The ends lost 8 bases at V and 2 bases at J; junction bases unmatched: 10. There are 16 residues in the CDR3. CDR1 SGHVS and CDR2 FQNEAQ come from the germline V gene. The CDR3 region is CASGLGTGYPYNEQFF. The DNA for the CDR3 is TGTGCCAGCGGCCTCGGGACAGGGTACCCCTACAATGAGCAGTTCTTC.

The chain joins TRBV18 to TRBJ1-1; tentative D call: TRBD1 (5 bases). This CDR3 is built from 13 residues. From germline, CDR1 is KGHSH and CDR2 LQKENI. With 1 base removed from V and 6 bases from J, the gap between germline ends came to 9 bases. This CDR3 reads CASSPQQDSEAFF. The CDR3 nucleotides read TGTGCCAGCTCACCACAACAGGATTCTGAAGCTTTCTTT.

This clone was picked up a small number of times. In DNA, the CDR3 is TGTGCCAGCCTCCGACAAATCCAAGAGACCCAGTACTTC. Translating it yields CASLRQIQETQYF. The rearrangement joins TRBV2 to TRBJ2-5; unclear D gene. This CDR3 is built from 13 residues. Germline loops: CDR1 SNHLY, CDR2 FYNNEI. V was trimmed by 8 bases and J by 1 base, leaving 11 bases between them.

The chain joins TRBV9 to TRBJ2-7; D is uncertain. This CDR3 has 12 residues. CDR1 and CDR2 from the germline V gene are SGDLS and YYNGEE. V lost 1 base, J lost 4 bases, and 6 bases lay in between. The DNA of the CDR3 is TGTGCCAGCAGCGTATTAGCATACGAGCAGTACTTC. This codes for CASSVLAYEQYF. Together with reference TRBV9 and TRBJ2-7, the CDR3 gives the full variable domain: DSGVTQTPKHLITATGQRVTLRCSPRSGDLSVYWYQQSLDQGLQFLIQYYNGEERAKGNILERFSAQQFPDLHSELNLSSLELGDSALYFCASSVLAYEQYFGPGTRLTVT.

The CDR3 sequence is CASSLFHSTGNTEAFF. For the CDR3, the DNA is TGTGCCAGCAGCTTATTCCACAGCACCGGCAACACTGAAGCTTTCTTT. V gene TRBV7-2 combines with J gene TRBJ1-1; D unresolved. Germline CDR1 reads SGHTA; CDR2 reads FQGNSA. This CDR3 comprises 16 residues. V was cut by 2 bases and J by 2 bases, with 15 bases left in between.

This clone has a count of ten or more. The chain joins TRBV4-1 to TRBJ2-2; 10 nucleotides match TRBD1. This CDR3 has 16 amino acids. The V gene's germline CDR1 is MGHRA and CDR2 YSYEKL. V dropped 2 bases and J dropped 5; count of bases not matched to a gene: 5. CDR3 sequence: CASSQYGTGETGELFF. Here the CDR3 DNA reads TGCGCCAGCAGCCAATATGGGACAGGGGAAACCGGGGAGCTGTTTTTT.

This chain joins TRBV7-9 and TRBJ1-4, with a tentative D call TRBD1 (5 bases). Trimming pared 8 bases from V and 4 bases from J, leaving 14 bases between. Germline V gene lookup returns CDR1 SEHNR and CDR2 FQNEAQ (reference sequence). The CDR3 spans 14 residues. The CDR3 sequence: CASGEGRSNEKLFF. As DNA, the CDR3 is TGTGCCAGCGGGGAGGGACGGAGTAATGAAAAACTGTTTTTT.

V and J are TRBV3-1 (or the pseudogene TRBV3-2) and TRBJ1-2, with D unclear. The germline gives CDR1 LGHDT, CDR2 YNNKEL (reference sequence). The CDR3 sequence is 12 residues long. V was trimmed by 1 base and J by 8 bases, leaving 8 bases between them. In DNA, the CDR3 is TGTGCCAGCAGCCAAGCTATCGTCGGCTACACCTTC. Translation gives CASSQAIVGYTF.

The chain combines TRBV5-1 with TRBJ2-1, with D unresolved. CDR1 and CDR2 (germline): SGHRS, YFSETQ. V gave up 4 bases and J gave up 5 bases, with 10 bases separating them. The CDR3 sequence is 13 residues long. CDR3 amino acids: CASSVSLNNEQFF. In nucleotides, the CDR3 is TGCGCCAGCAGCGTGAGTCTGAACAATGAGCAGTTCTTC. Full variable domain (missing parts from reference TRBV5-1 and TRBJ2-1): KAGVTQTPRYLIKTRGQQVTLSCSPISGHRSVSWYQQTPGQGLQFLFEYFSETQRNKGNFPGRFSGRQFSNSRSEMNVSTLELGDSALYLCASSVSLNNEQFFGPGTRLTVL.

The count of this clone is one. The chain carries TRBV3-1 (or the pseudogene TRBV3-2) and TRBJ1-6; 7 bases are a match to TRBD1. Germline-derived CDR1 and CDR2 are LGHDT and YNNKEL (reference sequence). J lost 8 bases, V lost 4 bases, and 11 bases had no gene match. This CDR3 contains 16 residues. CDR3: CASSPTGQYSDSPLHF. DNA for the CDR3: TGTGCCAGCAGCCCCACGGGACAGTATAGTGATTCACCCCTCCACTTT.

The rearrangement links TRBV24-1 to TRBJ2-1; 7 bases fit TRBD2. The V gene's germline CDR1 is KGHDR and CDR2 SFDVKD. V shed 3 bases and J 9 bases; nucleotides not matched to a gene: 4. This CDR3 contains 13 residues. The CDR3 DNA reads as TGTGCCACCAGTGATCGACTAGCAGCTGAGCAGTTCTTC. Protein: CATSDRLAAEQFF.

This sequence joins TRBV5-1 and TRBJ2-7; 8 bases align to TRBD1. The CDR3 is 16 residues long. V dropped 4 bases and J dropped 0; count of bases not matched to a gene: 9. Germline V gives CDR1 SGHRS, CDR2 YFSETQ. The DNA for the CDR3 is TGCGCCAGCAGCAGGGACAGGTCCCAGGGCTCCTACGAGCAGTACTTC. Its protein product is CASSRDRSQGSYEQYF.

The gene calls are TRBV19 and TRBJ2-1, with 8 bases that match TRBD2. The J segment lost 5 bases and the V segment lost 5 bases, leaving 8 bases of the junction unmatched. The CDR3 contains 15 residues. Per germline, CDR1 LNHDA and CDR2 SQIVND (reference sequence). The CDR3 DNA is TGTGCCAGTAGTTTAACGGGGGGGGCAGACAATGAGCAGTTCTTC. Translated: CASSLTGGADNEQFF.

This clone was seen just once. V gene TRBV27 combines with J gene TRBJ1-1; TRBD1 agrees at 7 bases. The junction had 4 bases not matched to a gene; V was cut back by 5 bases and J by 1 base. In germline, CDR1 is MNHEY, CDR2 SMNVEV (reference sequence). CDR3 length: 14 residues. Here the CDR3 reads CASSQGVTNTEAFF. The CDR3 DNA is TGTGCCAGCAGTCAGGGGGTAACGAACACTGAAGCTTTCTTT.

This chain connects TRBV5-1 to TRBJ2-2, with TRBD1 identical over 8 bases. Germline-derived CDR1 and CDR2 are SGHRS and YFSETQ. This CDR3 contains 15 residues. Germline trimming cut 4 bases from V and 8 bases from J; bases unmatched to any gene: 10. CDR3 DNA: TGCGCCAGCAGCCCCGGGACAGGTGGAGTGGGGGAGCTGTTTTTT. Its translation is CASSPGTGGVGELFF.

The chain couples TRBV13 to TRBJ1-1; D unclear. Per the germline V gene, CDR1 is PRHDT and CDR2 is FYEKMQ (reference sequence). The CDR3 has 16 amino acids. V was cut by 5 bases and J by 1 base, with 17 bases left in between. The CDR3 DNA is TGTGCCAGCAGCCTAATGGGAGGACGGCGGAACACTGAAGCTTTCTTT. It translates to CASSLMGGRRNTEAFF. Full variable domain (remainder filled in from reference TRBV13 and TRBJ1-1): AAGVIQSPRHLIKEKRETATLKCYPIPRHDTVYWYQQGPGQDPQFLISFYEKMQSDKGSIPDRFSAQQFSDYHSELNMSSLELGDSALYFCASSLMGGRRNTEAFFGQGTRLTVV.

The V call is TRBV28, the J call TRBJ1-5, with D possibly matching TRBD1 (5 bases). Germline assignment: CDR1 MDHEN and CDR2 SYDVKM. Trimming pared 6 bases from V and 2 bases from J, leaving 17 bases between. This CDR3 spans 16 amino acids. The CDR3 DNA sequence: TGTGCCAGCAGCTCCTACAGGTGGGGGGGCAATCAGCCCCAGCATTTT. This gives the protein CASSSYRWGGNQPQHF. Combining the CDR3 with reference TRBV28 and TRBJ1-5 gives the whole variable domain DVKVTQSSRYLVKRTGEKVFLECVQDMDHENMFWYRQDPGLGLRLIYFSYDVKMKEKGDIPEGYSVSREKKERFSLILESASTNQTSMYLCASSSYRWGGNQPQHFGDGTRLSIL.

This clone was detected only a few times. The chain carries TRBV21-1 and TRBJ2-1; TRBD2, as called in the table, went unchecked against the DNA. TRBV21-1 corresponds to a pseudogene. The CDR3 covers 13 residues. CDR3 bases: TGTGCCAGCAGCAAAACGGGAGGCAATGAGCAGTTCTTC. Protein product: CASSKTGGNEQFF.

The J gene is TRBJ1-4, the V gene TRBV30, with D possibly TRBD1 on 6 matching bases. The CDR3 runs 14 residues. Trimming took off 3 bases at V and 8 bases at J, with 16 bases between the two ends. The germline V gene has CDR1 GTSNPN and CDR2 SVGIG (reference sequence). The DNA of the CDR3 is TGTGCCTGGAGGACCCAGGGGCTTTGGGAAAAACTGTTTTTT. Its protein is CAWRTQGLWEKLFF.

This clone was picked up a small number of times. The chain is built from TRBV19 and TRBJ1-4; D unclear. The CDR3 length is 15 residues. Trimming took 4 bases from V and 7 from J, leaving 16 bases between them. CDR1 is LNHDA and CDR2 is SQIVND in the germline V gene (reference sequence). CDR3 loop: CASSTRTQKGEKLFF. CDR3 nucleotide sequence: TGTGCCAGTAGTACCAGGACTCAGAAAGGTGAAAAACTGTTTTTT.

The rearrangement joins TRBV7-9 to TRBJ1-2; D remains unclear. The CDR3 is made up of 15 amino acids. Germline CDR1 SEHNR, CDR2 FQNEAQ (reference sequence). V lost 1 base, J lost 5 bases, and 14 bases lay in between. DNA of the CDR3: TGTGCCAGCAGCTTAGGAGGCGCTTCGGGTTATGGCTACACCTTC. It translates to CASSLGGASGYGYTF.

This clone is a singleton in its sample. This rearrangement joins TRBV11-2 to TRBJ2-3; 9 bases agree with TRBD2. V lost 6 bases and J lost 8; bases outside the gene matches: 12. The CDR3 spans 15 residues. Germline CDR1 is SGHAT and CDR2 is FQNNGV. The CDR3 DNA is TGTGCCAGCAGAGTAGCGGGGGAACTCTTTGTTACGCAGTATTTT. It is translated as CASRVAGELFVTQYF.

This clone occurred a few times. This rearrangement joins TRBV11-2 to TRBJ2-5, with D possibly TRBD2 on 5 matching bases. Germline V lookup: CDR1 SGHAT, CDR2 FQNNGV. CDR3 length equals 12 residues. The V end lost 4 bases, the J end lost 4 bases, and 7 bases lay between the germline ends. CDR3 sequence reads: CASSWERETQYF. The CDR3 DNA sequence: TGTGCCAGCAGCTGGGAGAGAGAGACCCAGTACTTC.

The rearrangement joins TRBV24-1 to TRBJ2-1, with 7 bases aligning to TRBD2. The CDR3 covers 14 residues. Trimming took 7 bases from V and 2 from J; bases not matched to a gene: 4. Germline V gene lookup returns CDR1 KGHDR and CDR2 SFDVKD. CDR3 loop: CATSGREPYNEQFF. CDR3 DNA: TGTGCCACCAGCGGGCGGGAGCCCTACAATGAGCAGTTCTTC.

The chain links TRBV7-2 to TRBJ1-2; D not certain. CDR3 length: 13 amino acids. The germline gives CDR1 SGHTA, CDR2 FQGNSA. Deletions cut 2 bases from V and 4 bases from J, with 8 bases between. The CDR3 bases are TGTGCCAGCAGCTTACAGGAGGGCTATGGCTACACCTTC. It encodes CASSLQEGYGYTF.

A remark on this clone: Other nucleotide sequences in the sample specify the same CDR3. The V call is TRBV7-8, the J call TRBJ2-5; 9 nucleotides line up with TRBD1. Germline CDR1 is SGHVS and CDR2 is FQNEAQ. The V segment lost 1 base and the J segment 2 bases; nucleotides outside the gene matches: 5. This CDR3 comprises 16 residues. DNA for the CDR3: TGTGCCAGCAGCTTAGTCCGGGACAGGGAACAAGAGACCCAGTACTTC. Translating it yields CASSLVRDREQETQYF. The full variable domain, its missing parts supplied by reference TRBV7-8 and TRBJ2-5, is GAGVSQSPRYKVAKRGQDVALRCDPISGHVSLFWYQQALGQGPEFLTYFQNEAQLDKSGLPSDRFFAERPEGSVSTLKIQRTQQEDSAVYLCASSLVRDREQETQYFGPGTRLLVL.